Following are 27 T cell receptor beta chains from one sample sequenced in a study of CD8+ T cells in alopecia areata. As the sequencing template, cDNA was produced by extracting RNA and reverse transcribing it. Libraries were prepared by immunoSEQ multiplex PCR; TCRdb keeps only in-frame clonotypes and omits some of them. The table has about 76,000 clones, around 67% seen once. The treatment here: oral pan-JAK inhibitor, 5-10 mg twice daily. Here the sequenced sample was CD8+ T cells sorted from blood, taken at week 24, from a patient treated with tofacitinib. The receptors shown here come from a human donor with alopecia areata.

This clone was counted a single time. The V call is TRBV7-9, the J call TRBJ1-2; 7 bases map to TRBD1. With 0 bases clipped from V and 4 bases from J, the junction kept 2 bases outside the gene matches. In germline, CDR1 is SEHNR, CDR2 FQNEAQ (reference sequence). The CDR3 is 14 residues long. The CDR3 DNA is TGTGCCAGCAGCTTAGCAGGGGGCGCCTATGGCTACACCTTC. This encodes CASSLAGGAYGYTF.

The chain is built from TRBV13 and TRBJ2-3; 9 positions agree with TRBD2. Germline V gives CDR1 PRHDT, CDR2 FYEKMQ (reference sequence). This CDR3 is built from 21 residues. V was pared by 2 bases and J by 2 bases, with 20 bases of the junction left unmatched. CDR3 DNA sequence: TGTGCCAGCAGCTTATCAGGCGGGGGGGCCGACCGCAGACTCTTCACAGATACGCAGTATTTT. It specifies CASSLSGGGADRRLFTDTQYF.

This chain joins TRBV5-5 and TRBJ2-7; D uncertain. V lost 2 bases and J lost 5, with 14 bases in between. CDR1 and CDR2 from the germline V gene are SGHKS and YYEKEE (reference sequence). This CDR3 contains 14 residues. CDR3 nucleotide sequence: TGTGCCAGCAGCTTTGTCCATCCCACCGACGAGCAGTACTTC. Residues: CASSFVHPTDEQYF.

The CDR3 DNA sequence: TGCAGCGTTCAGGACGCAGCCTACGAGCAGTACTTC. Translation: CSVQDAAYEQYF. The rearrangement uses TRBV29-1 and TRBJ2-7; D gene unclear. The V end was cut by 5 bases, the J end by 2 bases, with 10 bases between. CDR1 is SQVTM, CDR2 ANQGSEA, per germline. The CDR3 has 12 residues.

This clone was seen a handful of times. This CDR3 reads CASSSGRAASTDTQYF. In DNA, the CDR3 is TGTGCCAGCAGCTCCGGTCGGGCCGCCAGCACAGATACGCAGTATTTT. The chain combines TRBV11-2 with TRBJ2-3; D unresolved. From germline, CDR1 is SGHAT and CDR2 FQNNGV. This CDR3 has 16 amino acids. V was trimmed by 4 bases and J by 0 bases, leaving 14 bases between them.

Only a few counts were recorded for this clone. In DNA, the CDR3 is TGTGCCATCGCTTGGGGGGGAGGGAACACTGAAGCTTTCTTT. Its translation: CAIAWGGGNTEAFF. The chain uses TRBV10-3 and TRBJ1-1; tentatively, D is TRBD1 (5 bases). The CDR3 sequence is 14 residues long. The germline V gene encodes CDR1 ENHRY and CDR2 SYGVKD. V was pared by 8 bases and J by 1 base, with 14 bases between.

The V call is TRBV27, the J call TRBJ2-2; D unclear. There are 14 residues in the CDR3. Looked up from germline, CDR1 is MNHEY and CDR2 is SMNVEV (reference sequence). Trimming cost V 2 bases and J 0 bases, with 4 bases left between them. As DNA, the CDR3 is TGTGCCAGCAGTTTACGGCCGAACACCGGGGAGCTGTTTTTT. Its translation: CASSLRPNTGELFF.

This clone was picked up one time. This chain uses TRBV11-2 with TRBJ1-1; D ambiguous. V dropped 5 bases and J dropped 2 bases, with 15 bases sitting between them. The CDR3 is 15 residues long. Germline-derived CDR1 and CDR2 are SGHAT and FQNNGV. The CDR3 sequence: CASSLPSQTNTEAFF. The DNA of the CDR3 is TGTGCCAGCAGCCTACCGAGCCAGACTAACACTGAAGCTTTCTTT.

V gene TRBV27 combines with J gene TRBJ1-1; 7 positions agree with TRBD1. With 2 bases clipped from V and 5 bases from J, the junction kept 5 bases outside the gene matches. Germline loops: CDR1 MNHEY, CDR2 SMNVEV (reference sequence). This CDR3 region has 14 residues. CDR3 protein: CASSLQGGLTEAFF. CDR3 coding DNA: TGTGCCAGCAGTTTACAAGGGGGCTTGACTGAAGCTTTCTTT.

This clone came up a few times. V and J are TRBV6-4 and TRBJ1-2; no reliable D call. The CDR3 runs to 12 residues. Germline loops: CDR1 MRHNA, CDR2 SNTAGT. Deletions cut 6 bases from V and 2 bases from J, with 7 bases between. The CDR3: CASRWGNYGYTF. The CDR3 DNA sequence: TGTGCCAGCAGGTGGGGAAACTATGGCTACACCTTC.

The chain's CDR3 is CASSLSEVMSTDTQYF. The CDR3, as DNA: TGTGCCAGCAGCTTATCCGAGGTTATGAGCACAGATACGCAGTATTTT. The J gene is TRBJ2-3, the V gene TRBV7-8; D gene ambiguous. The CDR3 is made up of 16 amino acids. The V end lost 2 bases, the J end lost 0 bases, and 12 bases lay between the germline ends. Germline CDR1 and CDR2: SGHVS and FQNEAQ.

The rearrangement links TRBV4-1 to TRBJ2-5; D remains ambiguous. Trimming removed 0 bases at V and 5 bases at J, with 7 bases between. The CDR3 is made up of 13 amino acids. CDR1 is MGHRA, CDR2 YSYEKL, per germline. CDR3: CASSQDRVETQYF. In nucleotides, the CDR3 is TGCGCCAGCAGCCAAGATCGGGTGGAGACCCAGTACTTC.

The chain joins TRBV5-6 to TRBJ1-5; 8 nucleotides agree with TRBD1. The CDR3 totals 14 residues. V shed 4 bases, J shed 7 bases, and the junction held 7 bases outside the gene matches. Germline loops: CDR1 SGHDT, CDR2 YYEEEE. This chain's CDR3 is CASSRSGGAQPQHF. As DNA, the CDR3 is TGTGCCAGCAGCAGATCAGGGGGCGCGCAGCCCCAGCATTTT.

This chain joins TRBV13 and TRBJ2-1; 12 bases agree with TRBD2. J lost 6 bases, V lost 4 bases, and 7 bases had no gene match. The germline V gene has CDR1 PRHDT and CDR2 FYEKMQ (reference sequence). The CDR3 totals 16 residues. The CDR3 reads CASSSRTSGVRNEQFF. The DNA for the CDR3 is TGTGCCAGCAGCTCCCGGACTAGCGGGGTCCGCAATGAGCAGTTCTTC.

The chain joins TRBV7-9 to TRBJ2-2; D unclear. V was shortened by 4 bases and J by 5 bases, with 11 bases between the two germline ends. CDR1 is SEHNR, CDR2 FQNEAQ, per germline (reference sequence). The CDR3 sequence is 14 residues long. CDR3 loop: CASSSRVSTGELFF. CDR3 DNA: TGTGCCAGCAGCTCTCGGGTCTCTACCGGGGAGCTGTTTTTT.

The chain recombines TRBV9 with TRBJ2-7, with 10 bases that match TRBD1. Germline V gene data show CDR1 as SGDLS and CDR2 as YYNGEE. CDR3 length equals 16 residues. After removal of 3 bases from V and 3 bases from J, the junction contained 9 bases not matched to a gene. The CDR3 protein is CASSGPPGQGSYEQYF. The CDR3, as DNA: TGTGCCAGCAGCGGGCCCCCGGGACAGGGGAGCTACGAGCAGTACTTC.

The chain couples TRBV4-2 to TRBJ2-1, with TRBD2 matching 11 bases. Per the germline V gene, CDR1 is LGHNA and CDR2 is YNFKEQ. Germline trimming cut 0 bases from V and 7 bases from J; bases unmatched to any gene: 8. The CDR3 runs to 17 residues. In DNA form, the CDR3 reads TGTGCCAGCAGCCAAGAGGTGATAGCGGGGGGGCTAAATGAGCAGTTCTTC. Encoded protein: CASSQEVIAGGLNEQFF.

This clone appeared a single time. The rearrangement joins TRBV4-1 to TRBJ2-7; 10 bases map to TRBD2. Germline V gives CDR1 MGHRA, CDR2 YSYEKL. Germline trimming cut 6 bases from V and 1 base from J; bases unmatched to any gene: 3. This CDR3 is built from 14 residues. The CDR3, as DNA: TGCGCCAGCAGGAAGCGGGAGGGGTCCTACGAGCAGTACTTC. Its protein product is CASRKREGSYEQYF.

The chain uses TRBV5-4 and TRBJ1-1; possible D gene TRBD1, 5 bases. This CDR3 has 14 residues. The V gene's germline CDR1 is SGHNT and CDR2 YYREEE (reference sequence). Trimming cost V 9 bases and J 2 bases, with 17 bases left between them. CDR3 coding DNA: TGTGCCATGAAAAAGAGGGGAGCCAACACTGAAGCTTTCTTT. Protein: CAMKKRGANTEAFF.

The chain joins TRBV5-6 to TRBJ2-7, with D possibly matching TRBD1 (7 bases). CDR1 SGHDT and CDR2 YYEEEE come from the germline V gene. The CDR3 runs 15 residues. Trimming removed 6 bases at V and 5 bases at J, with 21 bases between. CDR3: CASKIQGRPSDEQYF. The CDR3 coding sequence is TGTGCCAGCAAGATACAGGGGCGACCTAGCGACGAGCAGTACTTC.

This clone appeared a few times. The junction differs from germline at one of its ends, possibly a read error. CDR3 loop: CASSQGGGAADTQYF. In DNA form, the CDR3 reads TGCGCCAGCAGCCAAGGCGGAGGAGCGGCAGATACGCAGTATTTT. This chain connects TRBV11-2 to TRBJ2-3, with D possibly being TRBD2 (5 bases). The CDR3 sequence is 15 residues long. Germline loops: CDR1 SGHAT, CDR2 FQNNGV. Full variable domain (outside the CDR3, taken from reference TRBV11-2 and TRBJ2-3): EAGVAQSPRYKIIEKRQSVAFWCNPISGHATLYWYQQILGQGPKLLIQFQNNGVVDDSQLPKDRFSAERLKGVDSTLKIQPAKLEDSAVYLCASSQGGGAADTQYFGPGTRLTVL.

The V gene is TRBV19, the J gene TRBJ2-2; the D is unclear. V was trimmed by 1 base and J by 1 base, leaving 4 bases between them. This CDR3 is 14 amino acids long. In germline, CDR1 is LNHDA, CDR2 SQIVND (reference sequence). The DNA of the CDR3 is TGTGCCAGTAGTATAGGGGAGAACACCGGGGAGCTGTTTTTT. It codes for CASSIGENTGELFF.

This rearrangement joins TRBV5-4 to TRBJ2-1; maybe TRBD2 (6 bases). CDR1 and CDR2 from the germline V gene are SGHNT and YYREEE (reference sequence). There are 15 residues in the CDR3. Between the trimmed V and J ends, which lost 4 bases and 9 bases, there was a span of 20 bases. CDR3 sequence: CASSPLASITFEQFF. In nucleotides, the CDR3 is TGTGCCAGCAGCCCACTAGCCAGTATCACGTTTGAGCAGTTCTTC.

This chain links TRBV29-1 with TRBJ2-7, with TRBD2 identical over 8 bases. With V trimmed by 0 bases and J by 2 bases, 3 bases remained unmatched. The germline V gene encodes CDR1 SQVTM and CDR2 ANQGSEA. This CDR3 spans 14 amino acids. In DNA, the CDR3 is TGCAGCGTTGAAGATACTAGCGGAGCCTACGAGCAGTACTTC. Translation: CSVEDTSGAYEQYF.

Only one count was recorded for this clone. The chain couples TRBV11-2 to TRBJ2-1; tentative D call: TRBD2 (5 bases). Trimming left V 2 bases short and J 1 base short, with 12 bases between. Germline V gives CDR1 SGHAT, CDR2 FQNNGV. The CDR3 runs to 16 residues. The CDR3 coding sequence is TGTGCCAGCAGCTTAAAAGCGGACCGATCCTACAATGAGCAGTTCTTC. Translating gives CASSLKADRSYNEQFF.

The chain carries TRBV14 and TRBJ1-2; no clear D. CDR3 length equals 14 residues. The germline V and J ends were trimmed by 3 bases and 4 bases, with 12 bases remaining between them. Germline CDR1 reads SGHDN; CDR2 reads FVKESK. CDR3: CASSHMDPLYGYTF. In DNA form, the CDR3 reads TGTGCCAGCAGCCACATGGACCCTCTCTATGGCTACACCTTC.

The rearrangement joins TRBV2 to TRBJ2-1; 8 bases match TRBD2. Trimming removed 3 bases from V and 3 bases from J; junction bases left unmatched: 4. The germline CDR1 and CDR2 sequences are SNHLY and FYNNEI. CDR3 length: 15 amino acids. DNA for the CDR3: TGTGCCAGCAGTGACACTAGCGGAGTCTACAATGAGCAGTTCTTC. It is translated as CASSDTSGVYNEQFF.